This TCR beta chain was recovered during a study of cytomegalovirus exposure and HLA in healthy donors. Study at large: A later analysis reported the approximately 120 validation repertoires used the same platform as the roughly 670 first-cohort repertoires. Findings and limits, study-wide: It was approximately 160 TCR beta chains that were listed as cytomegalovirus-associated. In vitro assays verified that a few CMV-associated chains recognized CMV antigens specifically. Subsequent analysis found a tendency for first-cohort TCR clusters to co-occur within the 95 to 150 validation repertoires.

Germline assignment: CDR1 PRHDT and CDR2 FYEKMQ (reference sequence). V shed 5 bases, J shed 2 bases, and the junction held 7 bases outside the gene matches. The CDR3 is made up of 16 amino acids. Assay: immunoSEQ multiplex PCR; the TCRdb copy retains only in-frame clones and omits some. The table includes more than 80,000 clones, about 88% detected once. Concerning this clone: Its antigen is as yet unknown.

Sequenced material: PBMCs. The rearrangement links TRBV13 to TRBJ2-7; 12 bases are shared with TRBD2. This TCR was sampled from a woman aged 18-30 years in good health and CMV-seropositive. The CDR3 bases are TGTGCCAGCAGCCGGGGAGGACTAGCGGGGACCTACGAGCAGTACTTC. Translating it yields CASSRGGLAGTYEQYF.